The present TCR beta chain was sequenced within a study of regulatory T cells in long-lasting Graves disease. Germline lookup yields CDR1 SEHNR and CDR2 FQNEAQ (reference sequence). The V segment lost 6 bases and the J segment 6 bases; nucleotides outside the gene matches: 7. The CDR3 is made up of 14 amino acids. Investigators prepared the TCR beta libraries by applying iRepertoire HTBI primers and Arm-PCR of CDR3 regions. TCRdb analysed the multiplex PCR reads with MiXCR anew, one entry per CDR3 protein. The repertoire holds approximately 350,000 distinct CDR3 sequences, with 16% as singletons. Time point in this sample: newly diagnosed GD, antithyroid drugs for less than 3 months. TCR sequences were obtained from RNA taken from PBMCs. The same sample was also used in a study of T cells in Graves' hyperthyroidism and ophthalmopathy. In that study: By a 13 V-J model, ophthalmopathy was set apart from stable hyperthyroidism.

This receptor was obtained from a man aged 40-49 years with Graves disease. The sequencing here drew on peripheral blood mononuclear cells (PBMCs), taken at new diagnosis, from a patient treated with antithyroid drugs. J is TRBJ2-7 and V is TRBV7-9, with 11 bases lining up with TRBD1. The CDR3 DNA is TGTGCCAGCAGGGACGGACAGGGGGCAATCGAGCAGTACTTC. The encoded protein is CASRDGQGAIEQYF.